Below are 17 T cell receptor beta chains sequenced from a single sample in a study of CD8 T cells in ankylosing spondylitis. In TCRdb, the 5' RACE reads were re-called with MiXCR into one record per CDR3 protein. The sample consists of under 250,000 distinct CDR3 sequences, 7.5% to 9.5% of them appearing once. Sequences were obtained from blood, either unsorted or a sorted T cell fraction (not recorded which). These receptors were collected from a female donor with ankylosing spondylitis or in good health (not recorded which).

This clonotype was recorded many times. The rearrangement joins TRBV2 to TRBJ2-1; D ambiguous. Germline V CDR1 and CDR2: SNHLY, FYNNEI. The V end was cut by 5 bases, the J end by 6 bases, with 11 bases between. The CDR3 is 13 amino acids. The CDR3 DNA follows: TGTGCCAGCAGTTCGGACCACCCCAATGAGCAGTTCTTC. This codes for CASSSDHPNEQFF.

This sequence joins TRBV20-1 and TRBJ2-1; D is possibly TRBD2 (6 bases). V shed 1 base and J shed 2 bases, with 12 bases lying between them. The CDR3 runs to 15 residues. Germline V gene lookup returns CDR1 DFQATT and CDR2 SNEGSKA (reference sequence). CDR3 bases: TGCAGTGCTAGAGCGGGAGACGCAGCCTACAATGAGCAGTTCTTC. Its translation is CSARAGDAAYNEQFF.

This clonotype was seen at least ten times. The genes are TRBV12-3 or TRBV12-4 and TRBJ2-1; 8 bases fit TRBD2. This CDR3 has 17 amino acids. V was pared by 6 bases and J by 1 base, with 11 bases of the junction left unmatched. The CDR3 DNA reads TGTGCCAGCAGCACGGCCGGAGCGGGAGAATCCTACAATGAGCAGTTCTTC. It specifies CASSTAGAGESYNEQFF.

This clonotype was observed at least ten times. The chain couples TRBV27 to TRBJ2-1; the match to TRBD1 covers 8 bases. Germline CDR1 reads MNHEY; CDR2 reads SMNVEV (reference sequence). J gave up 9 bases and V 0 bases, and 7 bases lay outside the gene matches. The CDR3 has 15 residues. Here the CDR3 DNA reads TGTGCCAGCAGTTTATCGAGGACAGGGATAAGTGAGCAGTTCTTC. This codes for CASSLSRTGISEQFF.

This clonotype was counted many times. The DNA of the CDR3 is TGCGCCAGCAGCCAAGCCAGACAGTATCATCAGCCCCAGCATTTT. It translates to CASSQARQYHQPQHF. The chain uses TRBV4-3 and TRBJ1-5, with D possibly being TRBD1 (5 bases). Germline CDR1 is LGHNA and CDR2 is YSLEER. Trimming stripped 1 base from V and 5 bases from J, with 12 bases between. The CDR3 has 15 amino acids.

The sample holds a few counts of this clonotype. The chain carries TRBV7-3 and TRBJ2-2; D may be TRBD2 (5 bases). The CDR3 has 13 residues. CDR1 is SGHTA, CDR2 FQGTGA, per germline. Trimming stripped 3 bases from V and 6 bases from J, with 8 bases between. CDR3 loop: CASSLIGAGELFF. DNA of the CDR3: TGTGCCAGCAGCTTGATCGGGGCCGGGGAGCTGTTTTTT.

This clonotype was counted at least ten times. This chain uses TRBV30 with TRBJ1-6; 9 bases agree with TRBD1. The CDR3 contains 12 residues. Germline CDR1 reads GTSNPN; CDR2 reads SVGIG (reference sequence). With 5 bases clipped from V and 8 bases from J, the junction kept 1 base outside the gene matches. CDR3 DNA: TGTGCCTGGTGGACAGGGGATTCACCCCTCCACTTT. Encoded protein: CAWWTGDSPLHF.

Notes on this clonotype: Since a much larger clone is just one base distant, this may be a read error. This likely comes from a read error, as the CDR3 has no conserved phenylalanine or tryptophan at its end. This chain connects TRBV7-9 to TRBJ1-1; unclear D gene. Germline-derived CDR1 and CDR2 are SEHNR and FQNEAQ (reference sequence). The V end lost 2 bases, the J end lost 0 bases, and 7 bases lay between the germline ends. The CDR3 spans 14 residues. The CDR3 nucleotides are TGTGCCAGCAGCTTATCCCAGTTGAACACTGAAGCTTTCATT. Its protein product is CASSLSQLNTEAFI.

In its sample, this clonotype was seen many times. The chain employs TRBV12-3 or TRBV12-4 and TRBJ1-5; no clear D gene. The CDR3 consists of 17 residues. V shed 2 bases and J shed 7 bases, with 21 bases lying between them. The CDR3 reads CASSLMLGSGSIQPQHF. In DNA, the CDR3 is TGTGCCAGCAGTTTAATGTTGGGTTCGGGTAGTATCCAGCCCCAGCATTTT.

This clonotype has ten or more counts. V is TRBV27 and J is TRBJ2-7, with 13 bases matching TRBD2. The CDR3 extends over 17 amino acids. Trimming at V came to 6 bases and at J to 3 bases, leaving 11 bases not matched to a gene. Germline values: CDR1 MNHEY, CDR2 SMNVEV (reference sequence). The CDR3 coding sequence is TGTGCCAGCAGCCAACTAGCGGGAGGGCCTATTCGCTACGAGCAGTACTTC. Its protein product is CASSQLAGGPIRYEQYF.

This clonotype was seen repeatedly, ten times or more. The chain joins TRBV6-1 to TRBJ2-7, with 9 bases fitting TRBD1. With 6 bases clipped from V and 3 bases from J, the junction kept 9 bases outside the gene matches. The CDR3 runs 15 residues. The germline V gene encodes CDR1 MNHNS and CDR2 SASEGT. The CDR3 DNA reads TGTGCCAGCAGCCCCGGGACAGGGAACCTCTACGAGCAGTACTTC. It codes for CASSPGTGNLYEQYF.

Ten or more counts support this clonotype. This chain links TRBV10-3 with TRBJ2-7; 7 nucleotides agree with TRBD1. After removal of 10 bases from V and 2 bases from J, the junction contained 8 bases not matched to a gene. Germline CDR1 reads ENHRY; CDR2 reads SYGVKD. CDR3 size: 13 residues. As DNA, the CDR3 is TGTGCCACCCGGGACAGCCTGACCTACGAGCAGTACTTC. As protein: CATRDSLTYEQYF.

This clonotype was picked up a small number of times. The V gene is TRBV5-1, the J gene TRBJ2-3; D call uncertain. CDR1 SGHRS and CDR2 YFSETQ come from the germline V gene. V lost 5 bases to trimming and J lost 2 bases, with 15 bases between them. The CDR3 contains 15 residues. CDR3 in DNA: TGCGCCAGCAGTCTGGACGTACCATCCACAGATACGCAGTATTTT. This codes for CASSLDVPSTDTQYF.

This clonotype was detected many times. The V and J genes are TRBV10-3 and TRBJ1-1; 7 bases are shared with TRBD1. Germline-derived CDR1 and CDR2 are ENHRY and SYGVKD. This CDR3 has 15 residues. V lost 2 bases to trimming and J lost 1 base; unmatched junction nucleotides: 4. The CDR3 sequence is CAISETGVKNTEAFF. DNA of the CDR3: TGTGCCATCAGTGAGACAGGGGTGAAGAACACTGAAGCTTTCTTT.

A remark on this clonotype: The junction differs from germline at one of its ends, possibly a read error. V gene TRBV2 combines with J gene TRBJ2-1; D is unresolved. This CDR3 is 12 amino acids long. Germline CDR1 is SNHLY and CDR2 is FYNNEI. The CDR3 DNA reads as TGTACCAGCAGTGACGCTTCGGGTGAGCAGTTCTTC. This gives the protein CTSSDASGEQFF.

This clonotype was detected many times. V usage is TRBV20-1 and J usage is TRBJ1-5, with TRBD1 as a possible D gene (6 bases). The CDR3 consists of 17 residues. V lost 0 bases and J 6 bases, leaving 21 bases between the germline ends. Germline V gene lookup returns CDR1 DFQATT and CDR2 SNEGSKA (reference sequence). CDR3: CSARDGQPEGVGQPQHF. CDR3 coding DNA: TGCAGTGCTAGAGATGGGCAGCCCGAGGGGGTGGGTCAGCCCCAGCATTTT.

Details on this clonotype: A clone one base away is much larger, so this may be a read error. The chain links TRBV20-1 to TRBJ2-1; TRBD1 matches at 10 bases. The CDR3 covers 17 residues. Germline assignment: CDR1 DFQATT and CDR2 SNEGSKA (reference sequence). The CDR3: CSARGRPGQGSYNEQLF. The CDR3 DNA follows: TGCAGTGCTAGAGGCCGCCCGGGACAGGGGTCCTACAATGAGCAGCTCTTC.